The T cell receptor beta chain described here comes from a study of T cell responses to AZD1222 COVID-19 vaccine. As for the study in general: Investigators merged groups given second doses at roughly 4 or roughly 12 weeks. Study-level points and caveats: The donors showed a predominance of white British ancestry and of females, with possible underestimation of clonal diversity. Targets within unmutated variant regions were reportedly found for nearly half of spike-specific TCRs.

This clone was seen more than once but under ten times. As yet, its antigen is unknown. Sequencing used immunoSEQ multiplex PCR; TCRdb keeps in-frame clones, though not all of them. Of 180,000 or so clones detected, around nine tenths appear once; the ten largest clones hold 7.5% to 9.5%. CDR3 length equals 16 residues. Germline V CDR1 and CDR2: SGHTA, FQGNSA. V lost 5 bases and J lost 2; bases outside the gene matches: 11. The sequence was obtained from an adult in good health. The sequences come from peripheral blood, collected on day 0 of AZD1222 vaccination. This chain uses TRBV7-2 with TRBJ2-5; the match to TRBD2 covers 7 bases. CDR3 region: CASSAAGRGTQETQYF. Here the CDR3 DNA reads TGTGCCAGCAGCGCCGCGGGGCGGGGGACTCAAGAGACCCAGTACTTC.